This is a list of T cell receptor beta chains from one sample in a study of blood T cell repertoires in COVID-19. Method: immunoSEQ multiplex PCR; TCRdb's copy keeps in-frame clones and lacks some. Of around 180,000 clones in the sample, under 85% were seen once. The sample taken for sequencing was peripheral blood. These receptors were taken from an elderly woman with acute or convalescent COVID-19. The CDR3 runs from the conserved cysteine through the conserved F or W. The order of the fields is J gene, clone size, V gene, D gene, CDR3 DNA, CDR3 protein. A D gene is named only where the DNA matches it firmly. Size values are once, few and many counts, or a class for expanded clones, and some rows have none.

>TRBJ2-7|-|TRBV6-5|TRBD1
TGTGCCAGCAGTTACTCCGGACAGGGGACCTACGAGCAGTACTTC
CASSYSGQGTYEQYF
>TRBJ1-2|-|TRBV3-1/TRBV3-2|-
TGTGCCAGCAGCTCCACTGCGGGGAGCTATGGCTACACCTTC
CASSSTAGSYGYTF
>TRBJ1-1|-|TRBV12-3/TRBV12-4|TRBD1
TGTGCCAGCAGTTGGGGACAGTACACTGAAGCTTTCTTT
CASSWGQYTEAFF
>TRBJ1-2|-|TRBV5-1|TRBD1
TGCGCCAGCAGGATTGGGACAGGTCTTAACTATGGCTACACCTTC
CASRIGTGLNYGYTF
>TRBJ2-3|-|TRBV18|TRBD2
TGTGCCAGCTCGACTAGCGGGAATACCGATACGCAGTATTTT
CASSTSGNTDTQYF
>TRBJ1-3|-|TRBV7-2|-
TGTGCCAGCAGGTGGAATGGGGGGTCTGGAAACACCATATATTTT
CASRWNGGSGNTIYF
>TRBJ2-7|-|TRBV7-8|-
TGTGCCAGCAGCTTCGGTGGGACTGGCTCCTACGAGCAGTACTTC
CASSFGGTGSYEQYF
>TRBJ2-3|-|TRBV7-3|-
TGTGCCAGTCGTCTCAGGGGCGCTAGCACAGATACGCAGTATTTT
CASRLRGASTDTQYF
>TRBJ2-1|once|TRBV7-9|TRBD2
TGTGCCAGCAGCTCCGGACTAGCGGGAGCTAGTGAGCAGTTCTTC
CASSSGLAGASEQFF
>TRBJ1-1|-|TRBV10-3|-
TGTGCCATTTCCTCAGCGATGAACACTGAAGCTTTCTTT
CAISSAMNTEAFF
>TRBJ1-1|-|TRBV5-8|TRBD1
TGTGCCAGCAGCTTGGAGTTGGCAGGGGGACAAGCTTTCTTT
CASSLELAGGQAFF
>TRBJ2-2|-|TRBV2|-
TGTGCCAGCAGGGCTTCGAACACCGGGGAGCTGTTTTTT
CASRASNTGELFF
>TRBJ2-5|-|TRBV3-1/TRBV3-2|-
TGTGCCAGCAGCCCGGGTGGGACTCAAGAGACCCAGTACTTC
CASSPGGTQETQYF
>TRBJ2-3|-|TRBV27|TRBD2
TGTGCCAGCAGTTTTTCCGGACTAGCGGGGGATTTCACAGATACGCAGTATTTT
CASSFSGLAGDFTDTQYF
>TRBJ1-1|-|TRBV3-1/TRBV3-2|-
TGTGCCAGCAGCCAATTCACAGGGAACACTGAAGCTTTCTTT
CASSQFTGNTEAFF
>TRBJ2-7|-|TRBV6-5|-
TGTGCCAGCACCGGGGACACCGGCTCCTACGAGCAGTACTTC
CASTGDTGSYEQYF
>TRBJ2-1|-|TRBV25-1|-
TGTGCCAGCAGTGAACTACAGGACTACAATGAGCAGTTCTTC
CASSELQDYNEQFF
>TRBJ1-6|-|TRBV18|-
TGTGCCAGCTCACCCGGGCCGGGGGATTCACCCCTCCACTTT
CASSPGPGDSPLHF
>TRBJ2-5|-|TRBV27|-
TGTGCCACCAAGGGGGAGACCCAGTACTTC
CATKGETQYF
>TRBJ2-7|-|TRBV7-8|-
TGTGCCAGCAGCCCCCGGGACGAGCAGTACTTC
CASSPRDEQYF
>TRBJ1-3|-|TRBV15|-
TGTGCCACCAGAATTACAGTTGCCTCTGGAAACACCATATATTTT
CATRITVASGNTIYF
>TRBJ1-2|-|TRBV3-1/TRBV3-2|-
TGTGCCAGCAGCCAAGACGGGGGGCGGAGTGGCTACACCTTC
CASSQDGGRSGYTF
>TRBJ1-1|-|TRBV30|-
TGTGCCTGGAGCCCATCCCTTCATAGGAACACTGAAGCTTTCTTT
CAWSPSLHRNTEAFF
>TRBJ1-1|-|TRBV6-2/TRBV6-3|-
TGTGCCAGCAGCAGAGGTCCTGAAGCTTTCTTT
CASSRGPEAFF
>TRBJ2-1|-|TRBV30|TRBD2
TGTGCCCACACTGCAAGCGGGAGACGGTACAAGCAGTTCTTC
CAHTASGRRYKQFF
>TRBJ1-2|-|TRBV23-1|-
TGCGCCAGCAGTCAAGCCTCCTGGGGACACCGCAAGGATGGCTACACCTTC
CASSQASWGHRKDGYTF
>TRBJ2-3|-|TRBV5-1|TRBD2
TGCGCCAGCAGCTTGTACGCGGGGGCAGATACGCAGTATTTT
CASSLYAGADTQYF